This entry concerns a single T cell receptor beta chain. Its antigen is not identified. This sample was included in a study of T-cell memory formation after mild COVID-19. Findings and limits, study-wide: Day 15 to 85 contracting clones showed balanced CD4/CD8; day 15 to 37 expanders favored CD4+. CD8+ contracting clones occupied EMRA, while CD4+ ones occupied mainly CM and EM.

V was shortened by 2 bases and J by 2 bases, with 10 bases between the two germline ends. This CDR3 is built from 13 residues. Germline V lookup: CDR1 SQVTM, CDR2 ANQGSEA. Using constant-segment primers, 5'RACE produced TCR alpha and TCR beta cDNA libraries carrying sample barcodes and UMIs. TCRdb reprocessed the 5' RACE reads with MiXCR, giving one entry per CDR3 protein. Of hundreds of thousands of distinct CDR3 sequences in the sample, around 15% were seen once. This TCR was sampled from a man between 18 and 29 years old who had mild COVID-19 (a few samples of this study predate the infection). Cell type and time point are not known. The gene calls are TRBV29-1 and TRBJ2-7; a weak D match, TRBD2 (6 bases). What was sequenced was PBMCs or a T cell subset sorted from them (not recorded which). The CDR3 loop reads CSVETPSAYEQYF. CDR3 sequence (DNA): TGCAGCGTTGAAACCCCTAGCGCCTACGAGCAGTACTTC.